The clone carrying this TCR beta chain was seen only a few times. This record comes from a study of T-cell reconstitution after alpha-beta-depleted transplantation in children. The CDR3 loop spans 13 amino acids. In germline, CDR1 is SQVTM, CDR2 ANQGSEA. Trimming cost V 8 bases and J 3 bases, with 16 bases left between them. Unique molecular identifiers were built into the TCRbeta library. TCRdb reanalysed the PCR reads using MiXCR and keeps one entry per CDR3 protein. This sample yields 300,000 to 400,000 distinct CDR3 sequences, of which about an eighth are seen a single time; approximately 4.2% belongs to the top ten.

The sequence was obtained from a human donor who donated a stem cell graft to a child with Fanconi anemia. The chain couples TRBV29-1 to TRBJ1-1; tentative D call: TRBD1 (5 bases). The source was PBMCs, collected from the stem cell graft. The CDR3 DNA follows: TGCAGCTCACACCGGGGGACGCACACTGAAGCTTTCTTT. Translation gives CSSHRGTHTEAFF.